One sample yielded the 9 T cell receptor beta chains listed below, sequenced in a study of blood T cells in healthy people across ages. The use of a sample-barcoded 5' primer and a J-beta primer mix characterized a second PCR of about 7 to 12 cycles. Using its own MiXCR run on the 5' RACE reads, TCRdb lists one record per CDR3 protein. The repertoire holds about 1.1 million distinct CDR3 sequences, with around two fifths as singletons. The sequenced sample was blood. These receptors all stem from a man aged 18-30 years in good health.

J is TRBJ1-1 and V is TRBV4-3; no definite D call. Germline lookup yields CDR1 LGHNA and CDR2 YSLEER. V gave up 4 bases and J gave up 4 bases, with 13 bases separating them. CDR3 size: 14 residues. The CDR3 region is CASSLNILITEAFF. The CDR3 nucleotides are TGCGCCAGCAGCCTCAACATACTAATCACTGAAGCTTTCTTT.

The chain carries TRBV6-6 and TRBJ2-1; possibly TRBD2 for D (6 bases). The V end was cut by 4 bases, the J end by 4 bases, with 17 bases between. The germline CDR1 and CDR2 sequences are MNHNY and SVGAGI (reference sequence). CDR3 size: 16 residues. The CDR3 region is CASSWGGVTGYNEQFF. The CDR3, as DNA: TGTGCCAGCAGTTGGGGCGGGGTGACGGGATACAATGAGCAGTTCTTC.

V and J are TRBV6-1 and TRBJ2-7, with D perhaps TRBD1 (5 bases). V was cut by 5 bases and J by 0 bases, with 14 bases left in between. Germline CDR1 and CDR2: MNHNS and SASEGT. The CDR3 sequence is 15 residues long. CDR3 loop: CASSPQTVYSYEQYF. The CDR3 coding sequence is TGTGCCAGCAGTCCCCAGACAGTGTACTCCTACGAGCAGTACTTC.

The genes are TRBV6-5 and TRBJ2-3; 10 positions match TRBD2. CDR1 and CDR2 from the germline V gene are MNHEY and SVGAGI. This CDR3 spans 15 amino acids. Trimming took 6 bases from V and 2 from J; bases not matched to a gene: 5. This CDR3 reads CASRSLAGATDTQYF. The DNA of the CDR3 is TGTGCCAGCAGGTCCCTAGCGGGGGCCACAGATACGCAGTATTTT.

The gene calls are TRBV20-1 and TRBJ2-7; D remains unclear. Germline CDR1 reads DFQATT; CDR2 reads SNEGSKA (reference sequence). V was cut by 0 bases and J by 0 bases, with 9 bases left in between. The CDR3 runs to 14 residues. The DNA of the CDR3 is TGCAGTGCTAGAGATCTACTTCCCTCCTACGAGCAGTACTTC. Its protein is CSARDLLPSYEQYF.

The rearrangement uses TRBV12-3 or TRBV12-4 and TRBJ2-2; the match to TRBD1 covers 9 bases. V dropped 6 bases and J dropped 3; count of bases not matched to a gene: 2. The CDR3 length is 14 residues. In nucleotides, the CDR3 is TGTGCCAGCAGCCGGACAGGGGACACCGGGGAGCTGTTTTTT. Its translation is CASSRTGDTGELFF.

The CDR3 loop reads CASSLPETYGYTF. CDR3 in DNA: TGTGCCAGCAGCTTGCCAGAGACTTATGGCTACACCTTC. The rearrangement uses TRBV5-6 and TRBJ1-2; D call uncertain. CDR3 length: 13 amino acids. Germline CDR1 reads SGHDT; CDR2 reads YYEEEE. Trimming took 1 base from V and 5 from J, leaving 9 bases between them.

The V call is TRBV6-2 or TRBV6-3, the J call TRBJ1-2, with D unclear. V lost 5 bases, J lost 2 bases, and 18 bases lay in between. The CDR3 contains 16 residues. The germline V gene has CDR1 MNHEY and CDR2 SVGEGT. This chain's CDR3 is CASSDGRGRANYGYTF. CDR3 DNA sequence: TGTGCCAGCAGTGATGGCCGCGGCAGAGCAAACTATGGCTACACCTTC.

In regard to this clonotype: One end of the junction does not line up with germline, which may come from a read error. The chain's CDR3 is CGARDTGTNEKLFF. CDR3 bases: TGCGGTGCTAGAGATACGGGGACTAATGAAAAACTGTTTTTT. This chain joins TRBV20-1 and TRBJ1-4, with D hard to call. The germline V gene has CDR1 DFQATT and CDR2 SNEGSKA (reference sequence). The length of the CDR3 is 14 residues.